The T cell receptor (beta chain) described here comes from a study of blood T cell repertoires in COVID-19 (TCRdb year 2020). Background on the whole study: Samples covering the acute and convalescent phases of COVID-19 were provided by collaborators in the United States, Italy and Spain. Samples came from the ongoing ImmuneRACE study (first 160 participants) plus 1,254 subjects from 6 global collaborators. The material from the prospective study consisted of cDNA or gDNA derived from T cells, B-cell-depleted T cells, or PBMCs. Sample metadata almost always included a de-identified subject ID, COVID-19 status, age in years and sex. The dataset comprised deeply sampled blood TCRbeta repertoires from subjects exposed to, actively infected with, or recovered from COVID-19. Where available, HLA class I and class II types were obtained from metadata supplied by the sample provider rather than from assay-based typing. The repertoires were released in a freely available public database intended as a resource for research on the immune response to SARS-CoV-2. The investigation overall reported the following: How much clinical and demographic metadata was included differed by source and by participant, and the metadata was provided uncurated.

The collaborating institutions used their own protocols to collect whole blood in K2EDTA tubes. Collaborator samples were shipped for TCRbeta analysis as frozen whole blood, isolated PBMCs, or DNA extracted from either sample type. V lost 1 base and J lost 2 bases; the stretch between them is 9 bases long. The CDR3 starts with the cysteine, ends with the phenylalanine, and has 14 residues. Solely the CDR3 DNA is kept, with 42 bases framed from the first base. CDR1 LNHDA and CDR2 SQIVND are derived from the germline V gene (reference sequence). TCRbeta CDR3 regions were amplified from genomic DNA using the immunoSEQ Assay, a bias-controlled multiplex PCR. Concerning the study's data processing: The number of nucleated cells in each sample was estimated by amplification of reference gene primers within the assay. To quantify the absolute abundance of each unique TCRbeta CDR3 rearrangement, sequence reads were collapsed and filtered. For each sample, productive Simpson clonality was calculated by taking the square root of Simpson's diversity index across productive rearrangements. TCRdb's version of the immuneACCESS table is confined to in-frame rearrangements and falls short of the full clone set. An unresolved V gene accounts for under half of the shortfall where checked; the remainder is of unknown origin. V and J calls and clone size are copied from that table; D and trimming were computed from the DNA. The sample records about 65,000 clones, approximately 78% of which are singletons. The ten largest clonotypes hold around 14% of the sample.

This clone was found a few times. The specificity of this receptor is unknown. No clone much larger than this one lies a single base away; base qualities are absent. The sample consisted of peripheral blood. The sequence was obtained from a man aged 80 or over with acute or convalescent COVID-19. The rearranged segments are TRBV19 and TRBJ2-7, with no confident D gene call. The nucleotide sequence is given as TGTGCCAGTAGTATAGCCGGCGGTGCCTACGAGCAGTACTTC. This encodes CASSIAGGAYEQYF.